The sample holds many counts of the clone carrying this T cell receptor (beta chain). No antigen is known for it. This CDR3 region has 14 residues. The ends were cut back, 0 bases at V and 1 base at J, with 6 bases in the middle. Germline V lookup: CDR1 MGHRA, CDR2 YSYEKL. Unique molecular identifiers were incorporated into the prepared TCRbeta library. TCRdb re-called the PCR reads through MiXCR, storing one row per CDR3 protein. The table has about 160,000 distinct CDR3 sequences, around 10% seen once. These data are taken from a study of T-cell reconstitution after alpha-beta-depleted transplantation in children. Regarding the study as a whole: High day-60 TCRbeta diversity in some patients came from surviving recipient T cells and thymic progenitors. Once a year had passed after transplant, T-cell counts and diversity came mostly from newly produced T cells. Approximately two months post-transplant, alpha-beta T cells reportedly originated from several hundred expanded graft clones.

The sample here was PBMCs, taken before TCRalphabeta/CD19-depleted stem cell transplant. This chain links TRBV4-1 with TRBJ1-1, with D perhaps TRBD1 (6 bases). This clonotype originated in a boy younger than 10 with acute myeloid leukemia, due to receive a stem cell transplant. The CDR3 region is CASSQEDRNTEAFF. DNA of the CDR3: TGCGCCAGCAGCCAAGAGGACAGGAACACTGAAGCTTTCTTT.